This TCR beta chain was captured by sequencing in a study of cytotoxic CD8 clonotypes in ibrutinib-treated CLL. Generated by immunoSEQ multiplex PCR, the TCRdb table keeps only in-frame clones and is missing some. The sample consists of approximately 300,000 clones, about 80% of them appearing once. In the case of this clone: Its antigen is unidentified.

This CDR3 contains 18 residues. Per the germline V gene, CDR1 is SGHVS and CDR2 is FNYEAQ. The trim removed 4 bases at V and 0 bases at J, leaving 7 bases unmatched. Regarding the study as a whole: Before falling back toward baseline at progression, clonality had risen at the time of ibrutinib response. Sampling schedules were unmatched across sustained-remission and progressing patients.

The chain is built from TRBV7-6 and TRBJ2-3; the match to TRBD2 covers 13 bases. Source: PBMCs, taken before ibrutinib treatment. The TCR originated in a human donor with chronic lymphocytic leukemia. The CDR3 DNA sequence: TGTGCCAGCAGCTGGGGACTAGCGGGATCCGCTAGCACAGATACGCAGTATTTT. Residues: CASSWGLAGSASTDTQYF.